Listed here are 16 T cell receptor beta chains from one sample, sequenced in a study of blood T cell repertoires in COVID-19. The protocol was immunoSEQ multiplex PCR, while the TCRdb copy is restricted to in-frame clones and leaves out a portion. In the table there are 250,000 to 300,000 clones, 80% to 90% of which are singletons. Material: PBMCs or T cells enriched from blood (not recorded which). These receptors were taken from a woman aged 45 to 65 who had recovered from COVID-19.

The chain is built from TRBV9 and TRBJ2-5; 16 bases fit TRBD2. This CDR3 has 19 residues. V shed 6 bases and J 0 bases; nucleotides not matched to a gene: 11. Germline V gene lookup returns CDR1 SGDLS and CDR2 YYNGEE. The CDR3 DNA sequence: TGTGCCAGCAAATTATCCTCGGGACTAGCGGGAGGGTACCAAGAGACCCAGTACTTC. Translating gives CASKLSSGLAGGYQETQYF.

This chain links TRBV24-1 with TRBJ1-5, with TRBD1 as a possible D gene (5 bases). The CDR3 loop spans 12 amino acids. From germline, CDR1 is KGHDR and CDR2 SFDVKD. Between the trimmed V and J ends, which lost 4 bases and 9 bases, there was a span of 9 bases. The chain's CDR3 is CATSDPTGPQHF. The DNA for the CDR3 is TGTGCCACCAGTGACCCTACAGGGCCCCAGCATTTT.

This chain uses TRBV24-1 with TRBJ2-1; 7 bases align to TRBD2. V was clipped by 3 bases and J by 6 bases; unmatched bases: 10. The CDR3 contains 16 residues. Germline CDR1 and CDR2: KGHDR and SFDVKD. The CDR3 spells CATSDTTRGVGNEQFF. The CDR3 region has the DNA TGTGCCACCAGTGATACCACCCGGGGGGTAGGCAATGAGCAGTTCTTC.

The chain couples TRBV5-1 to TRBJ2-2; 9 bases agree with TRBD2. Germline V gene sequence: CDR1 SGHRS, CDR2 YFSETQ. The CDR3 length is 18 residues. Trimming removed 4 bases from V and 3 bases from J; junction bases left unmatched: 13. CDR3 loop: CASSMDEVLAGDTGELFF. DNA of the CDR3: TGCGCCAGCAGCATGGACGAAGTGTTAGCGGGAGACACCGGGGAGCTGTTTTTT.

The sample holds one count of this clone. The gene calls are TRBV29-1 and TRBJ1-1; D possibly corresponds to TRBD1 (5 bases). Germline assignment: CDR1 SQVTM and CDR2 ANQGSEA. The CDR3 loop spans 12 amino acids. Trimming removed 0 bases at V and 13 bases at J, with 15 bases between. The CDR3 sequence: CSVEDQGRTGFF. CDR3 nucleotide sequence: TGCAGCGTTGAAGATCAGGGAAGGACGGGTTTCTTT.

This clone was recorded only once. The chain couples TRBV28 to TRBJ2-7, with D tentatively TRBD2 (6 bases). The CDR3 runs to 15 residues. CDR1 MDHEN and CDR2 SYDVKM come from the germline V gene. Trimming took off 6 bases at V and 5 bases at J, with 20 bases between the two ends. CDR3 residues: CASRTFRLGRNEQYF. The CDR3 bases are TGTGCCAGCAGAACATTCAGACTAGGTCGGAACGAGCAGTACTTC.

This clone showed up just a few times. This chain connects TRBV2 to TRBJ1-4; D remains unclear. The CDR3 consists of 12 residues. Trimming removed 10 bases from V and 7 bases from J, with 13 bases in between. Germline V lookup: CDR1 SNHLY, CDR2 FYNNEI. The CDR3 DNA reads as TGTGCCACCACGACGTCGGGTGAAAAACTGTTTTTT. Amino acids: CATTTSGEKLFF.

J is TRBJ2-5 and V is TRBV5-6; D gene uncertain. The CDR3 covers 13 residues. V was clipped by 2 bases and J by 0 bases, with 5 bases between them. The germline V gene encodes CDR1 SGHDT and CDR2 YYEEEE. The CDR3: CASSLEYQETQYF. The DNA for the CDR3 is TGTGCCAGCAGCTTAGAGTACCAAGAGACCCAGTACTTC.

The chain has TRBV6-5 and TRBJ1-6; TRBD1 matches 7 bases. In germline, CDR1 is MNHEY, CDR2 SVGAGI. The CDR3 covers 15 residues. V lost 3 bases to trimming and J lost 10 bases; unmatched junction nucleotides: 9. The CDR3 is CASSYIEGAKSPLHF. In DNA, the CDR3 is TGTGCCAGCAGTTATATTGAGGGGGCGAAGTCACCCCTCCACTTT.

The chain joins TRBV28 to TRBJ1-1, with D perhaps TRBD1 (5 bases). The V and J ends lost 7 bases and 3 bases respectively, with 12 bases between them. CDR1 MDHEN and CDR2 SYDVKM come from the germline V gene. CDR3 length equals 13 residues. The CDR3 loop reads CASISGFHTEAFF. The CDR3 DNA follows: TGTGCCAGCATATCAGGGTTTCACACTGAAGCTTTCTTT.

V and J are TRBV5-8 and TRBJ2-1; TRBD2 matches at 14 bases. Trimming removed 5 bases from V and 13 bases from J; junction bases left unmatched: 5. Germline V gene data show CDR1 as SGHTS and CDR2 as YDEGEE. The CDR3 is 13 residues long. CDR3 in amino acids: CASRRTSGRLQFF. The CDR3 DNA reads as TGTGCCAGCAGGAGGACTAGCGGGAGGCTACAGTTCTTC.

This clone was detected only a few times. The chain links TRBV2 to TRBJ2-7, with 10 bases identical to TRBD1. With 6 bases clipped from V and 3 bases from J, the junction kept 5 bases outside the gene matches. The germline V gene has CDR1 SNHLY and CDR2 FYNNEI. This CDR3 is 14 amino acids long. The CDR3: CASRAGTGDYEQYF. Here the CDR3 DNA reads TGTGCCAGCAGGGCCGGGACAGGGGACTACGAGCAGTACTTC.

J is TRBJ1-6 and V is TRBV10-3; the match to TRBD1 covers 8 bases. Looked up from germline, CDR1 is ENHRY and CDR2 is SYGVKD. The junction had 8 bases not matched to a gene; V was cut back by 0 bases and J by 10 bases. The CDR3 has 16 amino acids. DNA for the CDR3: TGTGCCATCAGTGAGTCCAGGGGGCGACATAGCTCACCCCTCCACTTT. Its translation is CAISESRGRHSSPLHF.

The chain joins TRBV6-5 to TRBJ1-1, with a tentative D call TRBD1 (5 bases). The CDR3 consists of 15 residues. Germline V gene data show CDR1 as MNHEY and CDR2 as SVGAGI. V lost 2 bases to trimming and J lost 1 base, with 11 bases between them. CDR3 nucleotides: TGTGCCAGCAGTTACGGGAGGCAGGGGAACACTGAAGCTTTCTTT. It translates to CASSYGRQGNTEAFF.

V and J are TRBV27 and TRBJ1-1; 9 bases are shared with TRBD1. The CDR3 sequence is 15 residues long. The junction had 5 bases not matched to a gene; V was cut back by 5 bases and J by 1 base. Germline V gives CDR1 MNHEY, CDR2 SMNVEV (reference sequence). CDR3 residues: CASSTGTGTNTEAFF. The CDR3 DNA is TGTGCCAGCAGTACCGGGACAGGGACGAACACTGAAGCTTTCTTT.

The chain combines TRBV6-5 with TRBJ2-3, with 8 bases matching TRBD2. In germline, CDR1 is MNHEY, CDR2 SVGAGI. The CDR3 contains 14 residues. V gave up 7 bases and J gave up 5 bases; unmatched junction bases: 8. The CDR3: CASKPGLEIDTQYF. CDR3 nucleotides: TGTGCCAGCAAACCGGGACTAGAAATAGATACGCAGTATTTT.